The 7 T cell receptor beta chains listed next were all sequenced from one sample in a study of CD8+CD57+ T cells in acquired aplastic anemia. TCR beta VDJ and CDR3 were profiled, and genomic DNA was the template. TCRdb processed the reads anew with MiXCR; each CDR3 protein has one entry. The sample records approximately 130,000 distinct CDR3 sequences, less than 45% being singletons. The sample was sorted CD4+, CD8+, or CD8+CD57+ T cells (not recorded which) from PBMCs. All receptors derive from a human donor in good health, serving as a control.

The sample holds many counts of this clonotype. The chain carries TRBV2 and TRBJ2-5, with 9 positions matching TRBD2. V lost 6 bases and J lost 1; bases outside the gene matches: 3. Germline CDR1 and CDR2: SNHLY and FYNNEI. This CDR3 comprises 14 residues. CDR3 protein: CASRRLAVQETQYF. DNA for the CDR3: TGTGCCAGCAGGAGACTAGCGGTCCAAGAGACCCAGTACTTC.

The chain employs TRBV7-9 and TRBJ1-2, with D uncertain. CDR3 size: 13 residues. Trimming took 3 bases from V and 5 from J, leaving 10 bases between them. Germline CDR1 SEHNR, CDR2 FQNEAQ (reference sequence). As DNA, the CDR3 is TGTGCCAGCAGCTTTGCACCGGGATATGGCTACACCTTC. It codes for CASSFAPGYGYTF.

About this clonotype itself: This may be a read error: a much more frequent sequence differs by one nucleotide. This chain joins TRBV6-5 and TRBJ1-5; TRBD1 agrees at 11 bases. The CDR3 loop spans 16 amino acids. The V gene's germline CDR1 is MNHEY and CDR2 SVGAGI. The CDR3 loop reads CAGSFTDRGHGQPQHF. CDR3 DNA: TGTGCCGGCAGTTTCACGGACAGGGGGCACGGTCAGCCCCAGCATTTT.

On this clonotype itself: A junction end diverges from the germline sequence, so it may reflect a read error. The chain employs TRBV6-1 and TRBJ2-7; 13 bases are a match to TRBD2. The CDR3 totals 15 residues. The V gene's germline CDR1 is MNHNS and CDR2 SASEGT. The CDR3 nucleotides read TGTGCCAGCAGCCCTGGACTAGCGGGAGAGGACGAGCGGTACTTC. This encodes CASSPGLAGEDERYF.

Worth noting for this clonotype: Mismatch with germline at one junction end may stem from a read error. The chain is built from TRBV19 and TRBJ2-7, with 10 bases lining up with TRBD1. The V gene's germline CDR1 is LNHDA and CDR2 SQIVND (reference sequence). The length of the CDR3 is 14 residues. The CDR3 reads CASRRTGGRDEQYF. The CDR3 DNA reads as TGCGCCAGTAGACGGACAGGGGGACGGGACGAGCAGTACTTC.

There are many counts of this clonotype. The chain has TRBV5-1 and TRBJ1-5, with D perhaps matching TRBD1 (5 bases). Trimming removed 0 bases at V and 2 bases at J, with 9 bases between. The CDR3 has 15 amino acids. The germline V gene encodes CDR1 SGHRS and CDR2 YFSETQ. The CDR3 loop reads CASSLAGLGNQPQHF. The DNA for the CDR3 is TGCGCCAGCAGCTTGGCAGGGTTGGGCAATCAGCCCCAGCATTTT.

The chain joins TRBV15 to TRBJ2-7, with TRBD1 as a possible D gene (5 bases). This CDR3 contains 13 residues. Germline V gives CDR1 LNHNV, CDR2 YYDKDF (reference sequence). V lost 3 bases to trimming and J lost 1 base, with 7 bases between them. The CDR3 DNA sequence: TGTGCCACCAGCAGGGACACTTCCTACGAGCAGTACTTC. It codes for CATSRDTSYEQYF.